The clone carrying this T cell receptor beta chain was seen ten or more times. Its antigen is undetermined. Other autoimmune diseases, uncontrolled infections, pregnancy and lactation each led to patient exclusion. Thyroid ultrasound, orbital computed tomography, TRAb, serum thyroxine and clinical symptoms formed the basis of diagnosis. V lost 5 bases, J lost 5 bases, and 18 bases lay in between. This CDR3 has 15 amino acids. CDR1 is MNHEY and CDR2 is SVGAGI in the germline V gene. TCR beta CDR3 amplification used RNA transcripts. HTBI-primed RT-PCR formed the first round, and a multiplex PCR formed the second. One entry per CDR3 protein results from TCRdb running MiXCR on the multiplex PCR reads. Here the sample spans roughly 160,000 distinct CDR3 sequences, roughly 37% being singletons. The entry originates in a study of Graves' ophthalmopathy and Graves' hyperthyroidism. General study findings and limits: Researchers report that a 13-signature model separated ophthalmopathy from stable hyperthyroidism, posting 87.88% sensitivity and roughly 80% specificity. Blood was where most expanded thyroid clonotypes above 0.001 frequency also turned up.

The chain couples TRBV6-5 to TRBJ1-1; possible D gene TRBD1, 5 bases. Sequences were obtained from peripheral blood. The sequence was obtained from a woman aged 35 to 49 with Graves' ophthalmopathy. Written as DNA, the CDR3 is TGTGCCAGCAGTACCACCGGGACTCGGCGTACTGAAGCTTTCTTT. This gives the protein CASSTTGTRRTEAFF.